These 12 T cell receptor beta chains share one sample of origin, sequenced in a study of T-cell reconstitution after alpha-beta-depleted transplantation in children. TCRbeta library preparation incorporated unique molecular identifiers. Each CDR3 protein gets one entry after TCRdb re-called the PCR reads with MiXCR. The data contain 150,000 to 250,000 distinct CDR3 sequences, 6.3% of them singletons. Sample: PBMCs, taken before TCRalphabeta/CD19-depleted stem cell transplant. The receptors were gathered from a girl less than two years old with combined immunodeficiency, due to receive a stem cell transplant.

The sample holds many counts of this clonotype. The genes are TRBV12-3 or TRBV12-4 and TRBJ2-4, with D unclear. The germline V and J ends were trimmed by 0 bases and 2 bases, with 5 bases remaining between them. There are 14 residues in the CDR3. The CDR3 nucleotides read TGTGCCAGCAGTTTAGCGGGTTCCAAAAACATTCAGTACTTC. It codes for CASSLAGSKNIQYF.

This clonotype was recorded many times. The chain couples TRBV20-1 to TRBJ1-4, with TRBD1 matching 7 bases. The CDR3 runs 12 residues. Germline CDR1 reads DFQATT; CDR2 reads SNEGSKA (reference sequence). CDR3 sequence reads: CTARGVGEKLFF. CDR3 DNA sequence: TGCACCGCCAGGGGGGTTGGTGAAAAACTGTTTTTT.

This clonotype was detected many times. The rearrangement joins TRBV4-3 to TRBJ2-2, with 9 bases identical to TRBD2. The CDR3 spans 16 residues. With V trimmed by 1 base and J by 7 bases, 7 bases remained unmatched. Germline loops: CDR1 LGHNA, CDR2 YSLEER. The CDR3 spells CASSQVAGGLVGELFF. In DNA form, the CDR3 reads TGCGCCAGCAGCCAAGTCGCGGGAGGGTTAGTCGGGGAGCTGTTTTTT.

The chain employs TRBV6-2 or TRBV6-3 and TRBJ2-1, with 13 bases fitting TRBD2. J lost 0 bases, V lost 7 bases, and 15 bases had no gene match. The CDR3 contains 20 residues. Germline-derived CDR1 and CDR2 are MNHEY and SVGEGT. CDR3 protein: CASTFPLTSGRSSSYNEQFF. CDR3 sequence (DNA): TGTGCCAGCACCTTCCCCCTGACTAGCGGGAGGTCAAGCTCCTACAATGAGCAGTTCTTC.

This clonotype was counted a few times. The V gene is TRBV6-2 or TRBV6-3, the J gene TRBJ2-6; D remains ambiguous. There are 14 residues in the CDR3. CDR1 and CDR2 (germline): MNHEY, SVGEGT. With 6 bases removed from V and 2 bases from J, the gap between germline ends came to 8 bases. The CDR3 loop reads CASSPWPGANVLTF. The DNA of the CDR3 is TGTGCCAGCAGCCCGTGGCCTGGGGCCAACGTCCTGACTTTC.

In this sample, this clonotype turned up many times. The chain couples TRBV24-1 to TRBJ2-3; D gene unclear. The CDR3 totals 11 residues. The germline gives CDR1 KGHDR, CDR2 SFDVKD. Trimming pared 4 bases from V and 3 bases from J, leaving 1 base between. Written as DNA, the CDR3 is TGTGCCACCAGTGAAACAGATACGCAGTATTTT. Its translation is CATSETDTQYF.

This clonotype appeared many times. This sequence joins TRBV2 and TRBJ2-3; no clear D. The V gene lost 6 bases and the J gene lost 1 base, with 5 bases spanning the gap. Per the germline V gene, CDR1 is SNHLY and CDR2 is FYNNEI. This CDR3 is 12 amino acids long. The CDR3 bases are TGTGCCAGCAGACTCCGCACAGATACGCAGTATTTT. Its translation is CASRLRTDTQYF.

In this sample, this clonotype turned up many times. The chain joins TRBV9 to TRBJ2-1, with unresolved D. From germline, CDR1 is SGDLS and CDR2 YYNGEE. The CDR3 extends over 16 amino acids. V was trimmed by 4 bases and J by 0 bases, leaving 14 bases between them. CDR3 loop: CASSPIRESSYNEQFF. CDR3 bases: TGTGCCAGCAGCCCCATTCGTGAGAGCTCCTACAATGAGCAGTTCTTC.

In this sample, this clonotype turned up many times. The rearrangement joins TRBV7-2 to TRBJ2-4; D is undetermined. With 3 bases removed from V and 5 bases from J, the gap between germline ends came to 8 bases. Germline assignment: CDR1 SGHTA and CDR2 FQGNSA. CDR3 length: 13 residues. CDR3 protein: CASSFPNENIQYF. The CDR3 DNA reads TGTGCCAGCAGCTTCCCAAACGAAAACATTCAGTACTTC.

Of note for this clonotype: This may stem from a read error, because a much larger clone lies one nucleotide away. Given the absence of the conserved phenylalanine or tryptophan at the CDR3 end, a read error is likely. The V gene is TRBV12-5, the J gene TRBJ2-3; D gene uncertain. This CDR3 has 9 amino acids. The germline CDR1 and CDR2 sequences are LGHNT and FRNRAP. Trimming removed 9 bases from V and 5 bases from J, with 3 bases in between. The CDR3 protein is CARLDTQYS. CDR3 sequence (DNA): TGTGCTAGATTAGATACGCAGTATTCT.

This clonotype was found a few times. V gene TRBV7-9 combines with J gene TRBJ1-4, with 7 nucleotides matching TRBD1. There are 17 residues in the CDR3. The germline V gene has CDR1 SEHNR and CDR2 FQNEAQ (reference sequence). V gave up 5 bases and J gave up 8 bases; unmatched junction bases: 17. The CDR3 DNA reads as TGTGCCAGCAGCACCAGCCTGACAGGGTACGGAAGGGAAAAACTGTTTTTT. The encoded protein is CASSTSLTGYGREKLFF.

This clonotype was observed at least ten times. The chain employs TRBV5-1 and TRBJ1-2; D uncertain. Germline V gene lookup returns CDR1 SGHRS and CDR2 YFSETQ. V dropped 4 bases and J dropped 6 bases, with 16 bases sitting between them. The CDR3 is 14 amino acids. DNA for the CDR3: TGCGCCAGCAGCGAGATCATGTCCGTTGATGGCTACACCTTC. This sequence encodes CASSEIMSVDGYTF. The full variable domain, rest sourced from reference TRBV5-1 and TRBJ1-2, is KAGVTQTPRYLIKTRGQQVTLSCSPISGHRSVSWYQQTPGQGLQFLFEYFSETQRNKGNFPGRFSGRQFSNSRSEMNVSTLELGDSALYLCASSEIMSVDGYTFGSGTRLTVV.